A single sample gave rise to the 18 T cell receptor beta chains below, sequenced in a study of blood T cell repertoires in COVID-19 (dated by TCRdb to 2018 to 2020). Library preparation was by the immunoSEQ multiplex PCR assay. As stored in TCRdb, this immuneACCESS dataset retains in-frame rearrangements with V and J assigned. A fraction of the clones does not appear; measured against another copy, unresolved V genes explain less than half of the discrepancy, and the remainder lacks a known reason. The sample table shows some 320,000 clones, and roughly nine tenths are seen once. The ten largest make up roughly 11% of the sample. The sample consisted of peripheral blood. These receptors all stem from a woman aged 25 to 39 with COVID-19, enrolled during active disease.

V is TRBV10-1 and J is TRBJ2-7, with D tentatively TRBD2 (6 bases). The CDR3 runs to 14 residues. CDR1 and CDR2 from the germline V gene are WNHNN and SYGVQD (reference sequence). Trimming cost V 3 bases and J 3 bases, with 12 bases left between them. CDR3: CASSDLLGGYEQYF. CDR3 in DNA: TGCGCCAGCAGTGACCTCTTGGGGGGCTACGAGCAGTACTTC.

V usage is TRBV28 and J usage is TRBJ2-7; tentatively, D is TRBD1 (6 bases). The CDR3 totals 16 residues. Looked up from germline, CDR1 is MDHEN and CDR2 is SYDVKM. Trimming removed 4 bases from V and 4 bases from J, with 20 bases in between. The CDR3 loop reads CASSWRQGISGYEQYF. In nucleotides, the CDR3 is TGTGCCAGCAGTTGGAGGCAGGGGATATCGGGATACGAGCAGTACTTC.

This rearrangement joins TRBV2 to TRBJ2-2; TRBD1 is a possible D gene (6 bases). The V and J ends lost 11 bases and 1 base respectively, with 14 bases between them. There are 14 residues in the CDR3. From germline, CDR1 is SNHLY and CDR2 FYNNEI. CDR3 in amino acids: CAGQTLRNTGELFF. DNA for the CDR3: TGTGCCGGACAGACCCTCCGGAACACCGGGGAGCTGTTTTTT.

The chain recombines TRBV10-3 with TRBJ2-5; TRBD1 matches at 9 bases. The CDR3 extends over 15 amino acids. Germline lookup yields CDR1 ENHRY and CDR2 SYGVKD. V was clipped by 8 bases and J by 3 bases; unmatched bases: 10. CDR3 region: CAIGSPGQGEETQYF. CDR3 bases: TGTGCCATCGGATCCCCGGGACAGGGTGAAGAGACCCAGTACTTC.

This sequence joins TRBV4-1 and TRBJ2-7; D remains unclear. V was pared by 3 bases and J by 6 bases, with 18 bases between. Germline values: CDR1 MGHRA, CDR2 YSYEKL. The CDR3 has 15 amino acids. In nucleotides, the CDR3 is TGCGCCAGCAGCCACCAACTGACCGAGCGTGTCGAGCAGTACTTC. This sequence encodes CASSHQLTERVEQYF.

The chain recombines TRBV7-8 with TRBJ2-7; no definite D call. This CDR3 is 13 amino acids long. The V end lost 3 bases, the J end lost 7 bases, and 13 bases lay between the germline ends. Germline CDR1 and CDR2: SGHVS and FQNEAQ. CDR3 protein: CASSLLGPGEQYF. Written as DNA, the CDR3 is TGTGCCAGCAGCTTGCTCGGCCCCGGGGAGCAGTACTTC.

The J gene is TRBJ1-6, the V gene TRBV5-1; 7 bases match TRBD1. The CDR3 totals 16 residues. Per the germline V gene, CDR1 is SGHRS and CDR2 is YFSETQ. The V segment lost 2 bases and the J segment 7 bases; nucleotides outside the gene matches: 9. The CDR3 loop reads CASSFGPRQGNSPLHF. DNA of the CDR3: TGCGCCAGCAGCTTCGGACCCAGACAGGGCAATTCACCCCTCCACTTT.

CDR3: CATSRDVGGADYEQYF. CDR3 bases: TGTGCCACCAGCAGAGACGTCGGGGGGGCAGATTACGAGCAGTACTTC. The chain carries TRBV15 and TRBJ2-7, with 8 bases identical to TRBD2. This CDR3 comprises 16 residues. Trimming at V came to 0 bases and at J to 4 bases, leaving 8 bases not matched to a gene. CDR1 and CDR2 from the germline V gene are LNHNV and YYDKDF (reference sequence).

In its sample, this clone was seen once. The chain couples TRBV5-5 to TRBJ1-1; D is perhaps TRBD1 (6 bases). V was cut by 0 bases and J by 9 bases, with 15 bases left in between. Germline CDR1 is SGHKS and CDR2 is YYEKEE (reference sequence). The CDR3 is made up of 14 amino acids. CDR3 bases: TGTGCCAGCAGCTTGGCCCAGGGGCCAGGACAAGCTTTCTTT. This translates into CASSLAQGPGQAFF. The full variable domain, with the rest looked up from reference TRBV5-5 and TRBJ1-1, is DAGVTQSPTHLIKTRGQQVTLRCSPISGHKSVSWYQQVLGQGPQFIFQYYEKEERGRGNFPDRFSARQFPNYSSELNVNALLLGDSALYLCASSLAQGPGQAFFGQGTRLTVV.

The gene calls are TRBV10-3 and TRBJ2-1, with TRBD2 matching 8 bases. CDR3 length: 13 residues. V shed 6 bases, J shed 6 bases, and the junction held 4 bases outside the gene matches. Germline CDR1 ENHRY, CDR2 SYGVKD. The CDR3 loop reads CAISGGAFNEQFF. CDR3 sequence (DNA): TGTGCCATCAGCGGGGGGGCCTTCAATGAGCAGTTCTTC.

V and J are TRBV6-5 and TRBJ1-2; 12 positions agree with TRBD1. CDR1 and CDR2 (germline): MNHEY, SVGAGI. The CDR3 spans 15 residues. With V trimmed by 4 bases and J by 6 bases, 6 bases remained unmatched. The chain's CDR3 is CASSSGQGALNGYTF. DNA of the CDR3: TGTGCCAGCAGTTCGGGACAGGGGGCATTGAATGGCTACACCTTC.

The chain combines TRBV9 with TRBJ2-1; TRBD1 might be the D (6 bases). The CDR3 spans 12 residues. Deletions cut 3 bases from V and 11 bases from J, with 12 bases between. The V gene's germline CDR1 is SGDLS and CDR2 YYNGEE. The CDR3 protein is CASSARQAKQFF. In DNA form, the CDR3 reads TGTGCCAGCAGCGCCCGACAGGCCAAGCAGTTCTTC.

The sample holds one count of this clone. CDR3 in amino acids: CASSLGGSLSYEQYF. The CDR3 region has the DNA TGTGCCAGCAGCTTAGGAGGTTCTCTCTCCTACGAGCAGTACTTC. The chain joins TRBV7-2 to TRBJ2-7, with unresolved D. Deletions cut 1 base from V and 0 bases from J, with 10 bases between. The germline V gene has CDR1 SGHTA and CDR2 FQGNSA. This CDR3 contains 15 residues.

The chain employs TRBV24-1 and TRBJ1-5; a possible D gene is TRBD1 (5 bases). V gave up 3 bases and J gave up 5 bases, with 13 bases separating them. The CDR3 contains 15 residues. Per the germline V gene, CDR1 is KGHDR and CDR2 is SFDVKD. CDR3 sequence: CATSDSRKGHQPQHF. The CDR3 coding sequence is TGTGCCACCAGTGATAGTAGAAAGGGGCATCAGCCCCAGCATTTT.

The rearrangement links TRBV4-2 to TRBJ1-1, with TRBD1 identical over 8 bases. Germline assignment: CDR1 LGHNA and CDR2 YNFKEQ. The V gene end was trimmed by 3 bases and the J gene end by 4 bases; junction bases not matched to a gene: 4. CDR3 length: 14 amino acids. CDR3 nucleotide sequence: TGTGCCAGCAGCCAGCAGGGGGCGCCCACTGAAGCTTTCTTT. It codes for CASSQQGAPTEAFF.

In this sample, this clone turned up a few times. The CDR3 region has the DNA TGTGCCAGCAGTGACTCGGGGACAGGGAGTCAGTACTTC. It translates to CASSDSGTGSQYF. This chain joins TRBV6-4 and TRBJ2-4; 9 nucleotides match TRBD1. The length of the CDR3 is 13 residues. Germline CDR1 is MRHNA and CDR2 is SNTAGT. Trimming cost V 0 bases and J 12 bases; bases outside gene matches: 3.

This chain uses TRBV20-1 with TRBJ2-1, with 8 positions matching TRBD1. This CDR3 has 17 amino acids. Trimming took 3 bases from V and 0 from J; bases not matched to a gene: 10. Germline CDR1 reads DFQATT; CDR2 reads SNEGSKA (reference sequence). The CDR3 sequence: CSASAGGLLSSYNEQFF. CDR3 bases: TGCAGTGCTAGTGCAGGGGGCCTTTTGAGCTCCTACAATGAGCAGTTCTTC.

The gene calls are TRBV19 and TRBJ2-5; 8 nucleotides line up with TRBD1. The CDR3 is made up of 15 amino acids. J gave up 5 bases and V 6 bases, and 11 bases lay outside the gene matches. Germline V lookup: CDR1 LNHDA, CDR2 SQIVND (reference sequence). The CDR3 DNA reads as TGTGCCAGTAGACTGACAGGGGTTAACATCGAGACCCAGTACTTC. This codes for CASRLTGVNIETQYF.